Below are 32 T cell receptor beta chains sequenced from a single sample in a study of beta chain features in type 1 diabetes. Sequenced material consisted of expressed TCRB transcripts (all of the isolated RNA was reverse transcribed). This table comes from immunoSEQ multiplex PCR, and its TCRdb copy is limited to in-frame clones, with some not included. Of some 290,000 clones listed, 20% to 25% are singletons. Study-level findings and limits: Moderately but significantly shorter TCRB CDR3s were found in Type 1 diabetes patients in all four CD4+ subsets.

These receptors' targets are unknown. The specimen was naive CD4+ T cells from blood. The receptors shown here come from a woman younger than 45 with type 1 diabetes.

The rearrangement joins TRBV29-1 to TRBJ2-5; 9 nucleotides agree with TRBD2. Germline CDR1 and CDR2: SQVTM and ANQGSEA. V shed 4 bases, J shed 9 bases, and the junction held 9 bases outside the gene matches. The CDR3 spans 13 residues. The CDR3 DNA sequence: TGCAGCGTTGTTAGCGGGAGCGGTAGGTCCCAGTACTTC. Residues: CSVVSGSGRSQYF.

This chain connects TRBV5-4 to TRBJ2-6, with D hard to call. The V end was cut by 0 bases, the J end by 5 bases, with 12 bases between. The V gene's germline CDR1 is SGHNT and CDR2 YYREEE (reference sequence). There are 16 residues in the CDR3. In DNA, the CDR3 is TGTGCCAGCAGCTTGGCCGCGCCGAGGTGGGCCAACGTCCTGACTTTC. It is translated as CASSLAAPRWANVLTF.

This chain joins TRBV7-9 and TRBJ2-5, with a possible D match to TRBD2 (6 bases). Germline V gene data show CDR1 as SEHNR and CDR2 as FQNEAQ (reference sequence). The CDR3 consists of 11 residues. The CDR3 region is CAWRREETQYF. The CDR3 nucleotides are TGTGCTTGGCGGAGGGAAGAGACCCAGTACTTC.

This chain joins TRBV19 and TRBJ2-3; 11 bases map to TRBD2. CDR3 length equals 16 residues. V lost 7 bases, J lost 6 bases, and 12 bases stayed unmatched. Per the germline V gene, CDR1 is LNHDA and CDR2 is SQIVND (reference sequence). The CDR3 reads CASIDPASGRLDTQYF. Written as DNA, the CDR3 is TGTGCCAGTATCGACCCCGCTAGCGGGAGGCTGGATACGCAGTATTTT.

The rearrangement joins TRBV5-1 to TRBJ2-3, with a possible D match to TRBD2 (6 bases). V dropped 0 bases and J dropped 1 base, with 12 bases sitting between them. This CDR3 comprises 16 residues. Germline loops: CDR1 SGHRS, CDR2 YFSETQ. In DNA, the CDR3 is TGCGCCAGCAGCTTGGGACGGGGAGGCGGCACAGATACGCAGTATTTT. Its protein is CASSLGRGGGTDTQYF.

This chain links TRBV18 with TRBJ2-1; 11 bases fit TRBD2. Germline V gene data show CDR1 as KGHSH and CDR2 as LQKENI. The CDR3 sequence is 17 residues long. V lost 2 bases to trimming and J lost 4 bases; unmatched junction nucleotides: 7. For the CDR3, the DNA is TGTGCCAGCTCACCAACTCTACTAGCGGGAGCTTACAATGAGCAGTTCTTC. Its protein product is CASSPTLLAGAYNEQFF.

The chain has TRBV5-4 and TRBJ2-7, with a tentative D call TRBD1 (6 bases). Per germline, CDR1 SGHNT and CDR2 YYREEE (reference sequence). Between the trimmed V and J ends, which lost 4 bases and 1 base, there was a span of 9 bases. The CDR3 totals 13 residues. CDR3 sequence (DNA): TGTGCCAGCAGCGGGACATCTTCCTACGAGCAGTACTTC. This codes for CASSGTSSYEQYF.

This clone showed up just a few times. The chain carries TRBV29-1 and TRBJ2-5; the match to TRBD2 covers 14 bases. J lost 2 bases, V lost 3 bases, and 5 bases had no gene match. The CDR3 is 16 residues long. Germline lookup yields CDR1 SQVTM and CDR2 ANQGSEA. This chain's CDR3 is CSVDTRLAGGQETQYF. The CDR3 DNA is TGCAGCGTTGATACCCGACTAGCGGGAGGGCAAGAGACCCAGTACTTC.

This sequence joins TRBV7-2 and TRBJ2-1; TRBD2 matches 13 bases. The junction had 5 bases not matched to a gene; V was cut back by 3 bases and J by 3 bases. The CDR3 is 17 residues long. Germline values: CDR1 SGHTA, CDR2 FQGNSA. The DNA of the CDR3 is TGTGCCAGCAGCTTGTGGACTAGCGGGAGTATCTACAATGAGCAGTTCTTC. Amino acids: CASSLWTSGSIYNEQFF.

This clone was observed a handful of times. This chain joins TRBV27 and TRBJ1-2; tentatively, D is TRBD1 (5 bases). The V end was cut by 10 bases, the J end by 5 bases, with 17 bases between. CDR1 is MNHEY, CDR2 SMNVEV, per germline (reference sequence). This CDR3 spans 13 amino acids. DNA for the CDR3: TGTGCCACCAAAGCGGGGACCGGGTATGGCTACACCTTC. This translates into CATKAGTGYGYTF.

This clone has more than one count but fewer than ten. The gene calls are TRBV6-5 and TRBJ1-2, with 10 bases that match TRBD1. The J segment lost 6 bases and the V segment lost 2 bases, leaving 6 bases of the junction unmatched. CDR3 length: 15 residues. Germline V CDR1 and CDR2: MNHEY, SVGAGI. CDR3 sequence: CASSYPGQGHDGYTF. The CDR3 DNA follows: TGTGCCAGCAGTTACCCGGGACAGGGGCATGATGGCTACACCTTC.

The chain has TRBV30 and TRBJ2-3; D call uncertain. Germline values: CDR1 GTSNPN, CDR2 SVGIG (reference sequence). The CDR3 contains 12 residues. Trimming shortened V by 2 bases and J by 2 bases, and 5 bases separated the two germline ends. CDR3 loop: CAWSFSTDTQYF. In DNA form, the CDR3 reads TGTGCCTGGAGTTTCTCCACAGATACGCAGTATTTT.

This clone has a handful of counts. This chain links TRBV9 with TRBJ2-1, with 10 bases aligning to TRBD2. The germline V gene encodes CDR1 SGDLS and CDR2 YYNGEE. The CDR3 runs to 15 residues. The J segment lost 6 bases and the V segment lost 1 base, leaving 4 bases of the junction unmatched. The CDR3 reads CASSVSTSGINEQFF. CDR3 in DNA: TGTGCCAGCAGCGTAAGCACTAGCGGGATCAATGAGCAGTTCTTC.

V and J are TRBV19 and TRBJ1-5; D call uncertain. Trimming took 7 bases from V and 5 from J, leaving 9 bases between them. CDR3 length: 12 residues. Germline lookup yields CDR1 LNHDA and CDR2 SQIVND (reference sequence). The CDR3 DNA sequence: TGTGCCAGTAATGTACGAGATCAGCCCCAGCATTTT. Its translation: CASNVRDQPQHF.

This chain uses TRBV7-9 with TRBJ1-1, with TRBD1 matching 7 bases. The junction had 10 bases not matched to a gene; V was cut back by 5 bases and J by 10 bases. This CDR3 has 13 residues. Looked up from germline, CDR1 is SEHNR and CDR2 is FQNEAQ (reference sequence). CDR3 protein: CASSPRQGMRAFF. DNA for the CDR3: TGTGCCAGCAGCCCGAGACAGGGAATGCGAGCTTTCTTT.

This clone showed up just a few times. The chain has TRBV7-2 and TRBJ2-1; 13 bases align to TRBD2. Looked up from germline, CDR1 is SGHTA and CDR2 is FQGNSA. V lost 5 bases to trimming and J lost 0 bases; unmatched junction nucleotides: 10. This CDR3 is built from 19 residues. CDR3 protein: CASSLVGTSGARSYNEQFF. CDR3 nucleotide sequence: TGTGCCAGCAGCCTAGTCGGGACTAGCGGGGCCCGCTCCTACAATGAGCAGTTCTTC.

This clone came up once. The chain links TRBV5-6 to TRBJ2-1; tentatively, D is TRBD2 (5 bases). The CDR3 totals 11 residues. The V and J ends lost 2 bases and 12 bases respectively, with 9 bases between them. Germline CDR1 and CDR2: SGHDT and YYEEEE. The DNA for the CDR3 is TGTGCCAGCAGCTTACTAGGAGGGCAGTTCTTC. This encodes CASSLLGGQFF.

This chain uses TRBV28 with TRBJ2-6, with TRBD1 matching 9 bases. The germline V gene encodes CDR1 MDHEN and CDR2 SYDVKM. V shed 5 bases, J shed 0 bases, and the junction held 5 bases outside the gene matches. CDR3 length: 17 residues. CDR3 nucleotides: TGTGCCAGCAGTGGGGGACAGGGAGCCTCTGGGGCCAACGTCCTGACTTTC. Protein: CASSGGQGASGANVLTF.

This clone turned up a few times. The chain couples TRBV4-2 to TRBJ2-1, with TRBD2 as a possible D gene (6 bases). CDR1 is LGHNA and CDR2 is YNFKEQ in the germline V gene. The CDR3 totals 17 residues. Trimming cost V 0 bases and J 8 bases, with 20 bases left between them. CDR3 region: CASSQDYEVGGDYEQFF. The CDR3 DNA is TGTGCCAGCAGCCAAGATTACGAAGTGGGGGGAGACTATGAGCAGTTCTTC.

This chain connects TRBV19 to TRBJ1-5; a weak D match, TRBD1 (5 bases). CDR1 and CDR2 from the germline V gene are LNHDA and SQIVND (reference sequence). The length of the CDR3 is 15 residues. The V gene lost 3 bases and the J gene lost 2 bases, with 11 bases spanning the gap. CDR3 sequence: CASSIWGRGNQPQHF. CDR3 coding DNA: TGTGCCAGTAGTATTTGGGGCAGGGGCAATCAGCCCCAGCATTTT.

In its sample, this clone was seen a few times. This chain's CDR3 is CASSLYEQYF. CDR3 sequence (DNA): TGTGCCAGCAGTTTATACGAGCAGTACTTC. The chain links TRBV6-5 to TRBJ2-7; D is unresolved. Germline lookup yields CDR1 MNHEY and CDR2 SVGAGI. V was shortened by 4 bases and J by 4 bases, with 2 bases between the two germline ends. This CDR3 spans 10 amino acids.

The J gene is TRBJ2-3, the V gene TRBV11-2; TRBD2 matches 9 bases. CDR1 and CDR2 from the germline V gene are SGHAT and FQNNGV. The CDR3 is 18 residues long. V lost 4 bases to trimming and J lost 1 base; unmatched junction nucleotides: 12. Here the CDR3 DNA reads TGTGCCAGCAGCTCCCTACGCGGGAGGGCCTCTGGCACAGATACGCAGTATTTT. Translated, it gives CASSSLRGRASGTDTQYF.

This clone was seen only a few times. This sequence joins TRBV6-6 and TRBJ2-7, with D perhaps matching TRBD1 (6 bases). V shed 2 bases and J shed 2 bases, with 10 bases lying between them. There are 14 residues in the CDR3. In germline, CDR1 is MNHNY, CDR2 SVGAGI (reference sequence). CDR3 nucleotides: TGTGCCAGCAGTTACGGGCCAGGGGCCTACGAGCAGTACTTC. It is translated as CASSYGPGAYEQYF.

The V call is TRBV7-9, the J call TRBJ1-1; no clear D gene. The V gene lost 1 base and the J gene lost 7 bases, with 10 bases spanning the gap. The CDR3 has 13 amino acids. Germline V CDR1 and CDR2: SEHNR, FQNEAQ (reference sequence). CDR3 protein: CASSLGRTGEAFF. The CDR3 coding sequence is TGTGCCAGCAGCTTAGGGAGGACCGGTGAAGCTTTCTTT.

V usage is TRBV9 and J usage is TRBJ2-2; 11 bases match TRBD2. V shed 0 bases and J 8 bases; nucleotides not matched to a gene: 6. This CDR3 contains 16 residues. Germline V gene sequence: CDR1 SGDLS, CDR2 YYNGEE. CDR3 in DNA: TGTGCCAGCAGCGTAGACCGTACTAGCGGGAGAGGGGAGCTGTTTTTT. Residues: CASSVDRTSGRGELFF.

This sequence joins TRBV5-1 and TRBJ1-1; D might be TRBD1 (5 bases). CDR3 length: 14 residues. Germline V gene data show CDR1 as SGHRS and CDR2 as YFSETQ. Trimming took 4 bases from V and 5 from J, leaving 15 bases between them. The CDR3 DNA reads TGCGCCAGCAGCGTTACGGGGGATGGGACTGAAGCTTTCTTT. Its protein product is CASSVTGDGTEAFF.

The chain uses TRBV7-3 and TRBJ1-2; 8 bases fit TRBD1. Unmatched junction bases numbered 4, after V lost 0 bases and J lost 4 bases. This CDR3 is 15 amino acids long. Germline CDR1 is SGHTA and CDR2 is FQGTGA. This CDR3 reads CASSLTGQGGYGYTF. The CDR3, as DNA: TGTGCCAGCAGCTTAACCGGACAGGGTGGCTATGGCTACACCTTC.

The J gene is TRBJ2-1, the V gene TRBV7-2; D is undetermined. Trimming removed 4 bases from V and 0 bases from J, with 7 bases in between. Germline V CDR1 and CDR2: SGHTA, FQGNSA. The CDR3 runs to 14 residues. The CDR3: CASSSYSSYNEQFF. DNA for the CDR3: TGTGCCAGCAGCTCCTATAGCTCCTACAATGAGCAGTTCTTC.

This clone was seen a few times. The chain joins TRBV28 to TRBJ1-2, with TRBD1 matching over 7 bases. This CDR3 comprises 12 residues. The V gene end was trimmed by 5 bases and the J gene end by 6 bases; junction bases not matched to a gene: 3. Germline V gene lookup returns CDR1 MDHEN and CDR2 SYDVKM. The CDR3 loop is CASSRQGNGYTF. CDR3 nucleotide sequence: TGTGCCAGCAGTAGACAGGGAAATGGCTACACCTTC.

This rearrangement joins TRBV2 to TRBJ1-1; D not certain. The CDR3 has 13 amino acids. The V gene's germline CDR1 is SNHLY and CDR2 FYNNEI. Deletions cut 5 bases from V and 3 bases from J, with 10 bases between. CDR3 in amino acids: CASSWAPDTEAFF. The CDR3 coding sequence is TGTGCCAGCAGTTGGGCCCCTGACACTGAAGCTTTCTTT. The variable domain in full, with the rest retrieved from reference TRBV2 and TRBJ1-1, is EPEVTQTPSHQVTQMGQEVILRCVPISNHLYFYWYRQILGQKVEFLVSFYNNEISEKSEIFDDQFSVERPDGSNFTLKIRSTKLEDSAMYFCASSWAPDTEAFFGQGTRLTVV.

The V call is TRBV30, the J call TRBJ1-2, with D hard to call. Germline lookup yields CDR1 GTSNPN and CDR2 SVGIG (reference sequence). Trimming left V 2 bases short and J 4 bases short, with 11 bases between. The CDR3 covers 13 residues. The CDR3: CAWSRFGVYGYTF. CDR3 in DNA: TGTGCCTGGAGTCGCTTCGGTGTCTATGGCTACACCTTC.

The V and J genes are TRBV18 and TRBJ1-1, with D possibly matching TRBD1 (6 bases). Trimming left V 0 bases short and J 3 bases short, with 11 bases between. This CDR3 contains 15 residues. The germline gives CDR1 KGHSH, CDR2 LQKENI. DNA of the CDR3: TGTGCCAGCTCACCACCGGGGGCGTCGGACACTGAAGCTTTCTTT. Translated: CASSPPGASDTEAFF. Filled out from reference TRBV18 and TRBJ1-1, the complete variable domain reads NAGVMQNPRHLVRRRGQEARLRCSPMKGHSHVYWYRQLPEEGLKFMVYLQKENIIDESGMPKERFSAEFPKEGPSILRIQQVVRGDSAAYFCASSPPGASDTEAFFGQGTRLTVV.